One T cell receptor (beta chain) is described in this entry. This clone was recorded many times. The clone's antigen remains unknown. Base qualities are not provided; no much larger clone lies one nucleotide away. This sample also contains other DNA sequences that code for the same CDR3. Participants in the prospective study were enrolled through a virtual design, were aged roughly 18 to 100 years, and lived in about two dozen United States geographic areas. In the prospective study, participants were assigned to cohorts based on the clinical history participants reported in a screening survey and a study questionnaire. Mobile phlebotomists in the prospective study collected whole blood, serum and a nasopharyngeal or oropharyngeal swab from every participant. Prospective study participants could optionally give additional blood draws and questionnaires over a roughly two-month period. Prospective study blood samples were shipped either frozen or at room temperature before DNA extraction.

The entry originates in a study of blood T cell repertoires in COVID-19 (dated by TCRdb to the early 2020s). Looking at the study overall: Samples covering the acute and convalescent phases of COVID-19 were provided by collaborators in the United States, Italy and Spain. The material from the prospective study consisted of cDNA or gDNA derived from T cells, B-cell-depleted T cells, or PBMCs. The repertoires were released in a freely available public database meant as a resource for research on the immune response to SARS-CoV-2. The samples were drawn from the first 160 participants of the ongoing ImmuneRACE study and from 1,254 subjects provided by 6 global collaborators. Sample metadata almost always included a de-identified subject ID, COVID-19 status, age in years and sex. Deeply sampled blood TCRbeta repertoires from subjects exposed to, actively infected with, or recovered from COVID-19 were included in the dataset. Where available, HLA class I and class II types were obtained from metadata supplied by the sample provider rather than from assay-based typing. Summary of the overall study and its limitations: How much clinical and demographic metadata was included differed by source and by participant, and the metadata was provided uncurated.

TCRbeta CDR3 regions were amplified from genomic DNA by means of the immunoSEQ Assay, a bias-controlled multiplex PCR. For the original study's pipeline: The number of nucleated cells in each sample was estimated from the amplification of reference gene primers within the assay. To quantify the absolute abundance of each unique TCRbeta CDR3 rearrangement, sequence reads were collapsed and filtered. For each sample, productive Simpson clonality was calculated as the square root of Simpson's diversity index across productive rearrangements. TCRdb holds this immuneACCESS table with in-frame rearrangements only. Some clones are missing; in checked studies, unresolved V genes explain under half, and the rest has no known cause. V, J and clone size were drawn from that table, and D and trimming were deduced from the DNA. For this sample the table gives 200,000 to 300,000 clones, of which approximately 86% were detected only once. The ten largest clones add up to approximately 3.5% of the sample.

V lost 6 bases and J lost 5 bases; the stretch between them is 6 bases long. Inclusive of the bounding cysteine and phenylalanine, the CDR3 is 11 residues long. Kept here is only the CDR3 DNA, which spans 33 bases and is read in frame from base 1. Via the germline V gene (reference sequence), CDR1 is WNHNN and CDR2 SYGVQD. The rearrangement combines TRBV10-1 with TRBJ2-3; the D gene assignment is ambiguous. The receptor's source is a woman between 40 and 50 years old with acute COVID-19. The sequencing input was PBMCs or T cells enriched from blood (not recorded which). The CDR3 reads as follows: CASRSGDTQYF. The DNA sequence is TGCGCCAGCAGGTCCGGAGATACGCAGTATTTT.